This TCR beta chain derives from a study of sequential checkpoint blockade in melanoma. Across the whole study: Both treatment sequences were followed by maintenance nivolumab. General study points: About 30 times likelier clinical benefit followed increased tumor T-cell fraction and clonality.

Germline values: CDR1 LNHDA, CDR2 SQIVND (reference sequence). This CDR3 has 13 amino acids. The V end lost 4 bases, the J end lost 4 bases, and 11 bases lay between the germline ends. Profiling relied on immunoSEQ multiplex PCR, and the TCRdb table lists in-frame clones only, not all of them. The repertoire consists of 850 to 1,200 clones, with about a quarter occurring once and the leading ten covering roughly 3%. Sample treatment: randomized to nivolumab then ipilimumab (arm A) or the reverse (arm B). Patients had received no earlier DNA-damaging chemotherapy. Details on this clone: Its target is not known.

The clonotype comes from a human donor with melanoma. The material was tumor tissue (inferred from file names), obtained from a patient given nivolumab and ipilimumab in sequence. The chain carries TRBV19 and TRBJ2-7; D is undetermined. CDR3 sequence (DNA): TGTGCCAGTAGTAAGGAGCCATCTTACGAGCAGTACTTC. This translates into CASSKEPSYEQYF.